The TCR beta chain under discussion was sequenced for a study of early T cells in non-severe SARS-CoV-2 infection. Via MiXCR, TCRdb re-called the 5' RACE reads, giving one row per CDR3 protein. The data hold 60,000 to 75,000 distinct CDR3 sequences, with around 11% observed a single time. Material for sequencing was whole blood. The TCR comes from an adult who was a healthcare worker with PCR-confirmed SARS-CoV-2 infection or an uninfected control (not recorded which).

The CDR3 nucleotides are TGTGCCAGCAACCCCGGTCGGGGAGGTGCTGGAAACACCATATATTTT. Encoded protein: CASNPGRGGAGNTIYF. The chain combines TRBV6-6 with TRBJ1-3; D uncertain. V lost 7 bases to trimming and J lost 2 bases, with 18 bases between them. CDR3 length equals 16 residues. Germline CDR1 is MNHNY and CDR2 is SVGAGI (reference sequence).